This T cell receptor beta chain appears in the sequencing data of a study of regulatory T cells in long-lasting Graves disease. This clonotype was seen a handful of times. The time point was: newly diagnosed GD, antithyroid drugs for less than 3 months. PBMC RNA was the source of the TCR library. Trimming left V 3 bases short and J 3 bases short, with 13 bases between. Per the germline V gene, CDR1 is SGDLS and CDR2 is YYNGEE. This CDR3 is 15 amino acids long. With iRepertoire HTBI primers and Arm-PCR of CDR3 regions, TCR beta libraries were built. TCRdb used MiXCR to reprocess the multiplex PCR reads, holding one entry per CDR3 protein. The table includes 350,000 to 400,000 distinct CDR3 sequences, 15% to 20% detected once. In addition, the sample was reused for a study of T cells in Graves' hyperthyroidism and ophthalmopathy.

This clonotype was obtained from a woman aged 18-35 years with Graves disease. V usage is TRBV9 and J usage is TRBJ1-5, with D possibly TRBD1 on 6 matching bases. The source was peripheral blood mononuclear cells (PBMCs), collected at new diagnosis, from a patient treated with antithyroid drugs. CDR3 sequence reads: CASSAGVSNNQPQHF. CDR3 sequence (DNA): TGTGCCAGCAGCGCAGGGGTTTCTAACAATCAGCCCCAGCATTTT.